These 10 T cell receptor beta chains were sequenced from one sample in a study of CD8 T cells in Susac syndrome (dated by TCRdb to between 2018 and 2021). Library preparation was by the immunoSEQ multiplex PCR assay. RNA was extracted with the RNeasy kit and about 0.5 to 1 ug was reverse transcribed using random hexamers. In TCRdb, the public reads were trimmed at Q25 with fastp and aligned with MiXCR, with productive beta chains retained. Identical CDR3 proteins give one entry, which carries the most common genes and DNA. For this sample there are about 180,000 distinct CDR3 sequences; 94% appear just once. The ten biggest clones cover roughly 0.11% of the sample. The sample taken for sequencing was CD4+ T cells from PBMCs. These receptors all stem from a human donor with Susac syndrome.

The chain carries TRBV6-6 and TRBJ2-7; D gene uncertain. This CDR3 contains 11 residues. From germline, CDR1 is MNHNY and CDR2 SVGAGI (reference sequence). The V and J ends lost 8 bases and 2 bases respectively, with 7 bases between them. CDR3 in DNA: TGTGCCAGCGCAGGCCCCTACGAGCAGTACTTC. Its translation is CASAGPYEQYF.

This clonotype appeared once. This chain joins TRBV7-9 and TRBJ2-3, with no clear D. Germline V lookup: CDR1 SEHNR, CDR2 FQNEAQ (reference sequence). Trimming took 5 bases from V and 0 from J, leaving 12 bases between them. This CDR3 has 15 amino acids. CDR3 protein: CASSPVAVSTDTQYF. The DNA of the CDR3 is TGTGCCAGCAGCCCCGTCGCGGTTAGCACAGATACGCAGTATTTT.

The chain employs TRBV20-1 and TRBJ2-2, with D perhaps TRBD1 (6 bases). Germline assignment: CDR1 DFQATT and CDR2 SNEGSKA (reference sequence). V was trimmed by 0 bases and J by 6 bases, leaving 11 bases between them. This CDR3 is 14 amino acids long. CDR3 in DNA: TGCAGTGCTAGAGATCCCAGGGGAGCCGGGGAGCTGTTTTTT. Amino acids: CSARDPRGAGELFF.

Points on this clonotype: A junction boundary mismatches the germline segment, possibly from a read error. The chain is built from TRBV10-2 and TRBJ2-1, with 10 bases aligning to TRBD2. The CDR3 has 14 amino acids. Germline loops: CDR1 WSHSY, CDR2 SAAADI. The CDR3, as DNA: TGCGCCAGCAGTATAGGGCTAGCGGGGGCCTTAGTGGCCTTC. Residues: CASSIGLAGALVAF.

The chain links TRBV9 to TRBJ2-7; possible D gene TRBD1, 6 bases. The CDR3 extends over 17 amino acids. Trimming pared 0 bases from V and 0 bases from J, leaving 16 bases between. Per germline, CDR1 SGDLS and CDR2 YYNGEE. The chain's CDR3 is CASSVGFGQGSSYEQYF. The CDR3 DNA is TGTGCCAGCAGCGTAGGGTTCGGGCAGGGGAGCTCCTACGAGCAGTACTTC. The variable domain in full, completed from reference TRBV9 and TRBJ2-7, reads DSGVTQTPKHLITATGQRVTLRCSPRSGDLSVYWYQQSLDQGLQFLIQYYNGEERAKGNILERFSAQQFPDLHSELNLSSLELGDSALYFCASSVGFGQGSSYEQYFGPGTRLTVT.

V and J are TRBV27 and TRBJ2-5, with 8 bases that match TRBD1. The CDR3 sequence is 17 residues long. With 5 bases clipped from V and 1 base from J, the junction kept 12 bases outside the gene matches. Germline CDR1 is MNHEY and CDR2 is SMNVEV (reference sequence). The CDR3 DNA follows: TGTGCCAGCAGTCCCCGGACAGGGCATCCCAGCCAAGAGACCCAGTACTTC. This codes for CASSPRTGHPSQETQYF.

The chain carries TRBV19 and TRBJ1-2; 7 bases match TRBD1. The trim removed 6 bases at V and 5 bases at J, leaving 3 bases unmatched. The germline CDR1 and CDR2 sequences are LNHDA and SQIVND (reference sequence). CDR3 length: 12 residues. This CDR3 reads CASRPTGYGYTF. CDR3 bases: TGTGCCAGTAGACCGACAGGGTATGGCTACACCTTC.

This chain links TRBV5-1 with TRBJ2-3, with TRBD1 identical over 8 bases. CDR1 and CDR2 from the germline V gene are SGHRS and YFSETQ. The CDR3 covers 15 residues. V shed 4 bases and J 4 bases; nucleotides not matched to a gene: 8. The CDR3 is CASSSWTGLSDTQYF. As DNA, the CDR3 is TGCGCCAGCAGCAGTTGGACAGGGTTATCAGATACGCAGTATTTT.

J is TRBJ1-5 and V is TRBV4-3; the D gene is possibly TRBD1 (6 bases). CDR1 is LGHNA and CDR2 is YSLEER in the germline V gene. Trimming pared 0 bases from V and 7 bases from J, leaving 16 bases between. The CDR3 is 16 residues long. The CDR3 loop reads CASSQDYEGQGQPQHF. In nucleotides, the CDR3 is TGCGCCAGCAGCCAAGATTACGAGGGTCAGGGGCAGCCCCAGCATTTT.

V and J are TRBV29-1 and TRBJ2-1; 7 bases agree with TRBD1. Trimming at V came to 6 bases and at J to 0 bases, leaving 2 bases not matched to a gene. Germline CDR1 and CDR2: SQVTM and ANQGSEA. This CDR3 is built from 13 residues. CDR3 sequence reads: CSVGQSSYNEQFF. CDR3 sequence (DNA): TGCAGCGTGGGACAGAGCTCCTACAATGAGCAGTTCTTC.